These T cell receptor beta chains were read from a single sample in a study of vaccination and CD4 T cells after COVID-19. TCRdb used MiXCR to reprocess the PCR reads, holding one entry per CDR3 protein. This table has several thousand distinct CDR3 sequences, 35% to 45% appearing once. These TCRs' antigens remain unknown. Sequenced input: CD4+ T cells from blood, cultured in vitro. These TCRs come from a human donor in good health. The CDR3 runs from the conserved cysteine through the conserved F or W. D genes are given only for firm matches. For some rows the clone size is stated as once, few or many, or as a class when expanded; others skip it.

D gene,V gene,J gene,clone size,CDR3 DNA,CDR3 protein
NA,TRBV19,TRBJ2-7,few,TGTGCTAGTAGGATGGCAGGGAACTACGAGCAGTACTTC,CASRMAGNYEQYF
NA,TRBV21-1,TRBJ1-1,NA,TGTGCCCCCTCACAAGGGGACACTGAAGCTTTCTTT,CAPSQGDTEAFF
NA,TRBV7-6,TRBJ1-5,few,TGTGCCAGCAGCTTAGAAGGGCGAGGCAATCAGCCCCAGCATTTT,CASSLEGRGNQPQHF
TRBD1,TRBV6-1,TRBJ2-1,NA,TGTGCCAGCAGTGTGACAGGGGATCCCTACAATGAGCAGTTCTTC,CASSVTGDPYNEQFF
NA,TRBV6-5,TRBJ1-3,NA,TGTGCCAGCAGTTTTAGCGCCCCCCAGGATGGAAACACCATATATTTT,CASSFSAPQDGNTIYF
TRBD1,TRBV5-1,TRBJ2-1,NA,TGCGCCAGCACCCTGGGGGGACAGGGCTACAATGAGCAGTTCTTC,CASTLGGQGYNEQFF
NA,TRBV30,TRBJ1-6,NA,TGTGCCTGGAAGAGAGGGAAGTCCTATAATTCACCCCTCCACTTT,CAWKRGKSYNSPLHF
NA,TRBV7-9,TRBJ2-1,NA,TGTGCCAGCAGCCCGCTACGGAAGGGGTTCTTC,CASSPLRKGFF
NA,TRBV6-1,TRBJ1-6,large,TGTGCCAGCAGTCAAACGGTTATTTCACCCCTCCACTTT,CASSQTVISPLHF
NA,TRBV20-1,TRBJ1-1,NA,TGCAGTGCTAGAGCCAGGGCCAGCAAGGCTGAAGCTTTCTTT,CSARARASKAEAFF
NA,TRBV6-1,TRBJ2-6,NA,TGTGCCAGCGGGGGACTCTCTGGGGCCAACGTCCTGACTTTC,CASGGLSGANVLTF
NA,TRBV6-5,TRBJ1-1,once,TGTGCCAGCAGTTACTCAAGTCAGAACACTGAAGCTTTCTTT,CASSYSSQNTEAFF
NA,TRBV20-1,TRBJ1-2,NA,TGCAGTGCTAGAGTCTCGGGAAAGTATGGCTACACCTTC,CSARVSGKYGYTF
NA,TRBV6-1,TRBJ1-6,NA,TGTGCCAGCAGTGAAGCCGCAGGGGACAATTCACCCCTCCACTTT,CASSEAAGDNSPLHF
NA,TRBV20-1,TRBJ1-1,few,TGCAGTGCTAGAGATGTATCGGAGAAAAAGGAAGCTTTCTTT,CSARDVSEKKEAFF
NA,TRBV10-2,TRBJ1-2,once,TGCGCCAGCAGTGAGCCCACGAGGAACTATGGCTACACCTTC,CASSEPTRNYGYTF
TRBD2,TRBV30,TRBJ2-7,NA,TGTGCCTGGAGTCGAAACCGCGGGGGGGCCTCCTACGAGCAGTACTTC,CAWSRNRGGASYEQYF
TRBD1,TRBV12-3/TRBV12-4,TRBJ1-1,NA,TGTGCCAGCAGGCTCCTCGGACAGGGCGGTGAAGCTTTCTTT,CASRLLGQGGEAFF
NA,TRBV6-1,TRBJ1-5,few,TGTGCCAGCAGTCAGACATCGAATAGCAATCAGCCCCAGCATTTT,CASSQTSNSNQPQHF
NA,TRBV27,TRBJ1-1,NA,TGTGCCAGCAGTTTAGAAGGGGCGTACACTGAAGCTTTCTTT,CASSLEGAYTEAFF
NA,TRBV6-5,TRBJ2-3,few,TGTGCCAGCAGTTACTCTGGAGATACGCAGTATTTT,CASSYSGDTQYF
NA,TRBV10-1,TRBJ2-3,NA,TGCGCCAGCAGTGAGTTCGGAGAGGGGCCAGATACGCAGTATTTT,CASSEFGEGPDTQYF
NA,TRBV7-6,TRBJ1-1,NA,TGTGCCAGCAGCTTATATGGGGTAATGAACACTGAAGCTTTCTTT,CASSLYGVMNTEAFF
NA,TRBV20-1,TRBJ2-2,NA,TGCAGTGCAAAGGACCCTAGCTTGGACACCGGGGAGCTGTTTTTT,CSAKDPSLDTGELFF
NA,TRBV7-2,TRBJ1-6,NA,TGTGCCAGCAGCACACAGGTCACGAGCCGTTCACCCCTCCACTTT,CASSTQVTSRSPLHF
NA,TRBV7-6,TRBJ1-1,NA,TGTGCCAGCAGCTTAACACGGGGCAGGAACACTGAAGCTTTCTTT,CASSLTRGRNTEAFF
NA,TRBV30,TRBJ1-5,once,TGTGCCTGGAGTCTAGTAGGGTATCAGCCCCAGCATTTT,CAWSLVGYQPQHF
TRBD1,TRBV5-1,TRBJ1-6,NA,TGCGCCAGCAGCTTGGCCAGGGGGCATAATTCACCCCTCCACTTT,CASSLARGHNSPLHF
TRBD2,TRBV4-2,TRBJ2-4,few,TGTGCCAGCAGCCCGACTAGCGGGGGGCAAAACATTCAGTACTTC,CASSPTSGGQNIQYF